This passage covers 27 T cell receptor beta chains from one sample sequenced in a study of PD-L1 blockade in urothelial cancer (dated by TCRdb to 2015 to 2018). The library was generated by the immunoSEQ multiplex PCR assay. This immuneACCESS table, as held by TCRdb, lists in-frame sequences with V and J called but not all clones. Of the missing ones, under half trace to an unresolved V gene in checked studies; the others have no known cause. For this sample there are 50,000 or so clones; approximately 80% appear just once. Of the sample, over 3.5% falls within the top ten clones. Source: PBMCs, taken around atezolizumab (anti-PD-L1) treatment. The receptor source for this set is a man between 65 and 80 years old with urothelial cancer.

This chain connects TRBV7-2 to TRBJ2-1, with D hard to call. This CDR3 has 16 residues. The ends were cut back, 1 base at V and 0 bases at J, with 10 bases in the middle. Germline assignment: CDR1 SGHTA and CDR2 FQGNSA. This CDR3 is CASSLDSSSSYNEQFF. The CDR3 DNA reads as TGTGCCAGCAGCTTAGACTCCTCGAGCTCCTACAATGAGCAGTTCTTC.

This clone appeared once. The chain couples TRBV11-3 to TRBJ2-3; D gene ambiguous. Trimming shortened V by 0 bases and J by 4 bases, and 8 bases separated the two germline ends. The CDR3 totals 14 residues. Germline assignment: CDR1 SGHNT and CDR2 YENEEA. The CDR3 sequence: CASSLDVISDTQYF. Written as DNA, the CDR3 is TGTGCCAGCAGCTTAGATGTAATCTCAGATACGCAGTATTTT. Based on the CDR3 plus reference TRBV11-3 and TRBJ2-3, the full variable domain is EAGVVQSPRYKIIEKKQPVAFWCNPISGHNTLYWYLQNLGQGPELLIRYENEEAVDDSQLPKDRFSAERLKGVDSTLKIQPAELGDSAVYLCASSLDVISDTQYFGPGTRLTVL.

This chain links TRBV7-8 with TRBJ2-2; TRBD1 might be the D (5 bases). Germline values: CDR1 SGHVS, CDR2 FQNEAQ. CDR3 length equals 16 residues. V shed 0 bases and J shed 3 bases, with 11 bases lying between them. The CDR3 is CASSLAGPGYTGELFF. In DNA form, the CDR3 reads TGTGCCAGCAGCTTAGCGGGGCCTGGATACACCGGGGAGCTGTTTTTT.

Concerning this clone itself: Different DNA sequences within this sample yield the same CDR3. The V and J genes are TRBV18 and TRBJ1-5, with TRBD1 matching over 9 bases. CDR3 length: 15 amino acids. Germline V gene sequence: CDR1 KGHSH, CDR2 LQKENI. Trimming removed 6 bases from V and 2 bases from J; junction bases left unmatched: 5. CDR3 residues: CASSPDRGGNQPQHF. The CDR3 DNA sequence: TGTGCCAGCTCTCCGGACAGGGGAGGCAATCAGCCCCAGCATTTT.

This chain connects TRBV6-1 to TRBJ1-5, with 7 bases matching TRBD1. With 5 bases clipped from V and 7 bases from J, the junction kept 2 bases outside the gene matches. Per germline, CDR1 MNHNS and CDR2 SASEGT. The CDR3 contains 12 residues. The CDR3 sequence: CASSRGLQPQHF. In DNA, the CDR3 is TGTGCCAGCAGTAGGGGGCTCCAGCCCCAGCATTTT.

The CDR3 loop is CASSLWTGETNEKLFF. CDR3 coding DNA: TGTGCCAGCAGCCTATGGACAGGGGAGACTAATGAAAAACTGTTTTTT. The chain has TRBV7-8 and TRBJ1-4; 9 nucleotides line up with TRBD1. Trimming cost V 5 bases and J 2 bases; bases outside gene matches: 6. There are 16 residues in the CDR3. Germline V gene lookup returns CDR1 SGHVS and CDR2 FQNEAQ.

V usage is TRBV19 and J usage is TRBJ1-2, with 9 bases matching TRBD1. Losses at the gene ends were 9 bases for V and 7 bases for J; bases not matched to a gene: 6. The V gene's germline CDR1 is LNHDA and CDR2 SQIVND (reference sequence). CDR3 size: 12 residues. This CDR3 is CASRQGVSGYTF. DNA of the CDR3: TGTGCCAGCCGACAGGGGGTGAGTGGCTACACCTTC.

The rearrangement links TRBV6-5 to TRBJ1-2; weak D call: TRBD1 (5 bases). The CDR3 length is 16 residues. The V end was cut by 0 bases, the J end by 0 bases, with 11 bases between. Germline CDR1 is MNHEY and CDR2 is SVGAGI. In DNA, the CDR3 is TGTGCCAGCAGTTACTCCGGAGGGGCGGCTAACTATGGCTACACCTTC. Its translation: CASSYSGGAANYGYTF.

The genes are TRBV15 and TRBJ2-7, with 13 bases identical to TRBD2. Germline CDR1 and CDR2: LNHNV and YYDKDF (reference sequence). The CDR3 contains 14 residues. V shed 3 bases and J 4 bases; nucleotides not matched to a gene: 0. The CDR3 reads CATSRTSGGYEQYF. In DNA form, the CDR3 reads TGTGCCACCAGCAGGACTAGCGGGGGGTACGAGCAGTACTTC. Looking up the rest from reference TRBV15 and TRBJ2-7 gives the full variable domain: DAMVIQNPRYQVTQFGKPVTLSCSQTLNHNVMYWYQQKSSQAPKLLFHYYDKDFNNEADTPDNFQSRRPNTSFCFLDIRSPGLGDTAMYLCATSRTSGGYEQYFGPGTRLTVT.

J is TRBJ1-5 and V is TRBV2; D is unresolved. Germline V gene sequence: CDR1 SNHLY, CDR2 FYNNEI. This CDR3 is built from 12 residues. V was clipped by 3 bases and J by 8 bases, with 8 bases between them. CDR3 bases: TGTGCCAGCAGTGACCTGGGAGAGCCCCAGCATTTT. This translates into CASSDLGEPQHF. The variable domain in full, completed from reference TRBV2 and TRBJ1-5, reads EPEVTQTPSHQVTQMGQEVILRCVPISNHLYFYWYRQILGQKVEFLVSFYNNEISEKSEIFDDQFSVERPDGSNFTLKIRSTKLEDSAMYFCASSDLGEPQHFGDGTRLSIL.

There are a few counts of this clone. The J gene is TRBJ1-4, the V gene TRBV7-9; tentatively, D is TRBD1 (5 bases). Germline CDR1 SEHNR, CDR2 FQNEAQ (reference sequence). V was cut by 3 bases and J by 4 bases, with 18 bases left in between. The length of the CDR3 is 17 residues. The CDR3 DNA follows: TGTGCCAGCAGCTTCCAGGGCCCCCGAACGGGTAATGAAAAACTGTTTTTT. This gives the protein CASSFQGPRTGNEKLFF.

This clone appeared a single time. The CDR3 sequence: CASSQDWSEGETQYF. As DNA, the CDR3 is TGCGCCAGCAGCCAAGATTGGAGTGAGGGAGAGACCCAGTACTTC. The V and J genes are TRBV4-3 and TRBJ2-5; a weak D match, TRBD2 (5 bases). The germline V and J ends were trimmed by 0 bases and 4 bases, with 12 bases remaining between them. Germline assignment: CDR1 LGHNA and CDR2 YSLEER. This CDR3 has 15 residues.

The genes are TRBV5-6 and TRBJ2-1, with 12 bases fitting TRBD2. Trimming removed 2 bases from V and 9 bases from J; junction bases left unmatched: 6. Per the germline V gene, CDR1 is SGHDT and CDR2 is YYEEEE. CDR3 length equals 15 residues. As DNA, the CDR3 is TGTGCCAGCAGCTTTCAGACTAGCGGGAGTGCTGAGCAGTTCTTC. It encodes CASSFQTSGSAEQFF.

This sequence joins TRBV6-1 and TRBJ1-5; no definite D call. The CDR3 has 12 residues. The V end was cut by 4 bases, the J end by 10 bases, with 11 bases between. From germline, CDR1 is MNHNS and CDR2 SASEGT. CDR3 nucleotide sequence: TGTGCCAGCAGTGTTCGATGGAGTCCCCAGCATTTT. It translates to CASSVRWSPQHF.

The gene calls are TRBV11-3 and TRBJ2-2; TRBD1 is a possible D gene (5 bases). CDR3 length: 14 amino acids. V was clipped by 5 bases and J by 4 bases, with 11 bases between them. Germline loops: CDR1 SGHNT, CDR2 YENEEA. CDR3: CASSTRDSTGELFF. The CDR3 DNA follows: TGTGCCAGCAGCACCAGGGATTCCACCGGGGAGCTGTTTTTT.

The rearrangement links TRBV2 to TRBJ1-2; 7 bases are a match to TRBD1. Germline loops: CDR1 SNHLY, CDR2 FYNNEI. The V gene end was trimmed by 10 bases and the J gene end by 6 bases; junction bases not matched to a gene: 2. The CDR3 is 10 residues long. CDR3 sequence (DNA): TGTGCCACCGGACAGGATGGCTACACCTTC. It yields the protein CATGQDGYTF.

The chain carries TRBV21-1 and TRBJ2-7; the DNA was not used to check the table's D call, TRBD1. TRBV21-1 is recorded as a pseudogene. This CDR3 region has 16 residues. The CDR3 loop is CASSFTSGTGVGEQYF. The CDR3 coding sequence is TGTGCCAGCAGTTTTACTTCCGGGACAGGGGTAGGCGAGCAGTACTTC.

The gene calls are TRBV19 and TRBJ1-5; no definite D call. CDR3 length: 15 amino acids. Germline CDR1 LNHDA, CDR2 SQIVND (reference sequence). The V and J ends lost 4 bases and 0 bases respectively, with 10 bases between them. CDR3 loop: CASSTTSPSNQPQHF. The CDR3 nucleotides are TGTGCCAGTAGTACAACCAGTCCTAGCAATCAGCCCCAGCATTTT.

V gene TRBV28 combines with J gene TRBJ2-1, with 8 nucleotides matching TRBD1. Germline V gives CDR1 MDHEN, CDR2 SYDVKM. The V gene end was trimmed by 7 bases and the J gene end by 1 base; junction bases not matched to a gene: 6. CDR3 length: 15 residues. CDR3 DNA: TGTGCCAGCACCTCAGACAGGGGTTCCTACAATGAGCAGTTCTTC. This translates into CASTSDRGSYNEQFF.

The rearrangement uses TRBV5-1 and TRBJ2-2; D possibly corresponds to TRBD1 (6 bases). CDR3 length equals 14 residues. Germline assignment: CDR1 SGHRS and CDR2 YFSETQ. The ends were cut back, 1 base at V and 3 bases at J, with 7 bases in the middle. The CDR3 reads CASSLQGHTGELFF. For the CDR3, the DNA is TGCGCCAGCAGCTTGCAGGGGCACACCGGGGAGCTGTTTTTT.

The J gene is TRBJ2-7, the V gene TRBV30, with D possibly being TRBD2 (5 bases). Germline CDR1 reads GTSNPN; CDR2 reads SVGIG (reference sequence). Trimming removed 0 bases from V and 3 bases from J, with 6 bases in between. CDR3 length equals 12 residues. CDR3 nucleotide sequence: TGTGCCTGGAGTGTACTAGGCTACGAGCAGTACTTC. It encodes CAWSVLGYEQYF.

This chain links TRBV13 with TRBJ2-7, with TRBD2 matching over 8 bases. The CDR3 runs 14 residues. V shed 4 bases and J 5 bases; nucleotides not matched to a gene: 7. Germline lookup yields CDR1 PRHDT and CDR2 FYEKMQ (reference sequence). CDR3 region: CASSSVTGGNEQYF. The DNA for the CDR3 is TGTGCCAGCAGCTCCGTGACGGGAGGGAACGAGCAGTACTTC.

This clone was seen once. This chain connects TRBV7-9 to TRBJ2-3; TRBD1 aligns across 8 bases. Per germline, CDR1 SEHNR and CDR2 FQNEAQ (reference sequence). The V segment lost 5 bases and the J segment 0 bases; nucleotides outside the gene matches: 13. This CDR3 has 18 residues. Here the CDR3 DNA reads TGTGCCAGCAGCGCCTCATCCACCAGGGGGCTTAGCACAGATACGCAGTATTTT. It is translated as CASSASSTRGLSTDTQYF. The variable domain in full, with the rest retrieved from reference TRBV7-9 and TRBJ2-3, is DTGVSQNPRHKITKRGQNVTFRCDPISEHNRLYWYRQTLGQGPEFLTYFQNEAQLEKSRLLSDRFSAERPKGSFSTLEIQRTEQGDSAMYLCASSASSTRGLSTDTQYFGPGTRLTVL.

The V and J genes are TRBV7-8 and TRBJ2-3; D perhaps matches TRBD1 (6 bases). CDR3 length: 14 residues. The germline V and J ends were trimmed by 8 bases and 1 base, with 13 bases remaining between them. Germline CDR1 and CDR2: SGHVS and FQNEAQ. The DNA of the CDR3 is TGTGCCAGCCTACCAGGGGCTCGCACAGATACGCAGTATTTT. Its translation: CASLPGARTDTQYF.

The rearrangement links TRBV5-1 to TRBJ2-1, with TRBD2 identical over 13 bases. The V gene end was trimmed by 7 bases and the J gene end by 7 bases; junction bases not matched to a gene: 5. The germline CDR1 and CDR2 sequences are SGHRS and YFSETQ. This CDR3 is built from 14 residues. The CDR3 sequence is CASGLAGAGNEQFF. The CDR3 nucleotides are TGCGCCAGCGGACTAGCGGGAGCAGGTAATGAGCAGTTCTTC.

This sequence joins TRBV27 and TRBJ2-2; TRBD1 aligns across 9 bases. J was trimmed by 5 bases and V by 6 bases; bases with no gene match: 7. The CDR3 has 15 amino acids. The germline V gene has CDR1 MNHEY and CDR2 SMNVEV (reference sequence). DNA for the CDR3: TGTGCCAGCAGGGGACCGGGACAGGGTACCGGGGAGCTGTTTTTT. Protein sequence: CASRGPGQGTGELFF.

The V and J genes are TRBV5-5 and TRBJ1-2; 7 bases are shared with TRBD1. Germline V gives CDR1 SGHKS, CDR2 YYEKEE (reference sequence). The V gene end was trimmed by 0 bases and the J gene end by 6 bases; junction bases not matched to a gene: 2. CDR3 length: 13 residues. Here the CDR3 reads CASSLVGGDGYTF. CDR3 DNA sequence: TGTGCCAGCAGCTTGGTAGGGGGCGATGGCTACACCTTC.